The T cell receptor beta chain described here comes from a study of T cell repertoires in cytomegalovirus infection. Study in general: The authors relied on CMV epitopes, both recently identified HLA-C-restricted and well-studied HLA-B-restricted. In public TCR beta signatures, there were indications of both CMV infection and matching HLA type. Study-level findings and limits: HLA-C-restricted CMV-specific TCR beta clonotypes prevailed in the ex vivo response. There were carriers of CMV plus the relevant HLA, and cumulative public TCR beta family frequency identified them.

Using its own MiXCR run on the reads, TCRdb lists one record per CDR3 protein. Of about 890,000 distinct CDR3 sequences listed, roughly 30% are singletons. This clonotype has ten or more counts. What it recognizes is unknown. This sequence originates from a human donor in good health (CMV status not recorded). Some clones in this sample may be carry-over from other donors' samples. The specimen comprised cultured CD8+ T cells from PBMCs, sampled from culture after CMV antigen stimulation.

CDR3: CASSRHRGMDEKLFF. In DNA, the CDR3 is TGTGCCAGCAGCCGACACAGGGGGATGGATGAAAAACTGTTTTTT. V and J are TRBV7-2 and TRBJ1-4; 8 nucleotides match TRBD1. Trimming removed 5 bases from V and 6 bases from J; junction bases left unmatched: 8. The CDR3 length is 15 residues. Germline V gene sequence: CDR1 SGHTA, CDR2 FQGNSA. Supplemented by reference TRBV7-2 and TRBJ1-4, the full variable domain reads GAGVSQSPSNKVTEKGKDVELRCDPISGHTALYWYRQSLGQGLEFLIYFQGNSAPDKSGLPSDRFSAERTGGSVSTLTIQRTQQEDSAVYLCASSRHRGMDEKLFFGSGTQLSVL.